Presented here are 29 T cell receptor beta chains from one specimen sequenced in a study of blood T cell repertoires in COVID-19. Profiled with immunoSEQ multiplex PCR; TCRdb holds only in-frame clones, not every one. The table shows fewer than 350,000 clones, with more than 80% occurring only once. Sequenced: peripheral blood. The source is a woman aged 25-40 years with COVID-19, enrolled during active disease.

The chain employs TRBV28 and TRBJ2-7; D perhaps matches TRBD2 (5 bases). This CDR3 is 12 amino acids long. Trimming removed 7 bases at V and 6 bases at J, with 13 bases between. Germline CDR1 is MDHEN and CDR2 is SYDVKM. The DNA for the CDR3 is TGTGCCAGCACGGGGTTAACGGGCGAGCAGTACTTC. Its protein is CASTGLTGEQYF.

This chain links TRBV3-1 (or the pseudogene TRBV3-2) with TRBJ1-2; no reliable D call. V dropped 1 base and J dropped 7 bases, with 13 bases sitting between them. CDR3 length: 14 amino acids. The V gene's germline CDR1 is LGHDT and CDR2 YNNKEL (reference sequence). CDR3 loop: CASSQGPLEGGYTF. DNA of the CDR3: TGTGCCAGCAGCCAAGGACCCCTCGAGGGTGGCTACACCTTC.

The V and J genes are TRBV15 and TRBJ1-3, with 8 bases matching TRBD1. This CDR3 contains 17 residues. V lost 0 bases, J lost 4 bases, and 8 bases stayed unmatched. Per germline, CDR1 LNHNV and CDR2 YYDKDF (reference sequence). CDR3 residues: CATSRDRGTGGGNTIYF. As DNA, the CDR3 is TGTGCCACCAGCAGAGATCGTGGAACAGGGGGGGGAAACACCATATATTTT.

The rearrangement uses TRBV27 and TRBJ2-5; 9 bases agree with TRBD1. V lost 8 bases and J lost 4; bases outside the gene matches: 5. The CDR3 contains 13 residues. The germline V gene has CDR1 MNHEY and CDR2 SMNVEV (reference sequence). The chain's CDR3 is CASPGTGSETQYF. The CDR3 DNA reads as TGTGCCAGCCCGGGGACAGGGTCAGAGACCCAGTACTTC.

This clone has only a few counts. The CDR3 bases are TGTGCCAGCCAACCGACTAGTTTGGGCGGGGAGCTGTTTTTT. Translation: CASQPTSLGGELFF. The rearrangement joins TRBV9 to TRBJ2-2; D possibly corresponds to TRBD2 (6 bases). V lost 7 bases and J 7 bases, leaving 17 bases between the germline ends. Germline CDR1 reads SGDLS; CDR2 reads YYNGEE. The CDR3 runs to 14 residues.

The CDR3 nucleotides are TGCGCCAGCAGCTCTAGTCGTATTATCAGTCCTGGAAACACCATATATTTT. As protein: CASSSSRIISPGNTIYF. The chain couples TRBV5-1 to TRBJ1-3, with unresolved D. There are 17 residues in the CDR3. The V end lost 3 bases, the J end lost 2 bases, and 18 bases lay between the germline ends. Germline loops: CDR1 SGHRS, CDR2 YFSETQ.

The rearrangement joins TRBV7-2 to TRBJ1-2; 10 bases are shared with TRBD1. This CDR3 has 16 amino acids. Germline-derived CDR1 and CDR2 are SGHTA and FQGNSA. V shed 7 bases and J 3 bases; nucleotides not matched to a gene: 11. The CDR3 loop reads CASNTGTGALDYGYTF. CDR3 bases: TGTGCCAGCAATACCGGGACAGGGGCTCTTGACTATGGCTACACCTTC.

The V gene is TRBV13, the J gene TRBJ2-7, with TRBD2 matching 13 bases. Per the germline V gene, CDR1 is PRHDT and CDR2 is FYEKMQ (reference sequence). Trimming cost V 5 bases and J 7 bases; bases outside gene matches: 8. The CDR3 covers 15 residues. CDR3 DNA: TGTGCCAGCAGCGAGGGACTAGCGGGGACGGGGGAGCAGTACTTC. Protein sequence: CASSEGLAGTGEQYF.

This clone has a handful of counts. Here the CDR3 DNA reads TGTGCCAGTAATTGGGGCGATAATAGCAATCAGCCCCAGCATTTT. Amino acid sequence: CASNWGDNSNQPQHF. This chain connects TRBV19 to TRBJ1-5; the D gene is possibly TRBD1 (5 bases). This CDR3 spans 15 amino acids. Per the germline V gene, CDR1 is LNHDA and CDR2 is SQIVND (reference sequence). Trimming removed 7 bases at V and 0 bases at J, with 13 bases between.

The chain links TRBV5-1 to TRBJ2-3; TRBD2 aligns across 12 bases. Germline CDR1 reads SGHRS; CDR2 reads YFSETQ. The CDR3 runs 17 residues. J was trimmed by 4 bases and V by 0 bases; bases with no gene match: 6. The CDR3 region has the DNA TGCGCCAGCAGCTTGGCTCTAGCGGGAGGGCCCGCAGATACGCAGTATTTT. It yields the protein CASSLALAGGPADTQYF.

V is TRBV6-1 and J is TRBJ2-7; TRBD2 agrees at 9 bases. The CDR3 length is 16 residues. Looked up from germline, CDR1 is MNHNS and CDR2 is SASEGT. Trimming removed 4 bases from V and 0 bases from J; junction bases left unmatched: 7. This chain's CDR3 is CASSGRGLADSYEQYF. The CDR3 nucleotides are TGTGCCAGCAGTGGTAGGGGACTAGCAGACTCCTACGAGCAGTACTTC.

The CDR3 bases are TGTGCCAGCAGCACCCGACAGGGGGCGACAGATACGCAGTATTTT. The encoded protein is CASSTRQGATDTQYF. The chain is built from TRBV7-8 and TRBJ2-3, with TRBD1 matching 10 bases. The length of the CDR3 is 15 residues. V shed 5 bases, J shed 3 bases, and the junction held 5 bases outside the gene matches. CDR1 SGHVS and CDR2 FQNEAQ come from the germline V gene.

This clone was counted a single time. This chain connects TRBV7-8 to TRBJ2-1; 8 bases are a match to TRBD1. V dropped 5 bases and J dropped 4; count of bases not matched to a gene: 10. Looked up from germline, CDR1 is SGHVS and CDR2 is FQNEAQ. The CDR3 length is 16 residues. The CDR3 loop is CASSTPDRDSYNEQFF. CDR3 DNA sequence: TGTGCCAGCAGCACCCCGGACAGGGACTCTTACAATGAGCAGTTCTTC.

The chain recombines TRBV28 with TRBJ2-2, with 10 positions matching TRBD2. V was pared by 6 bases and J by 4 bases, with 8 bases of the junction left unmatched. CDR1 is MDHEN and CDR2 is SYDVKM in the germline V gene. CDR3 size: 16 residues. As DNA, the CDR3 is TGTGCCAGCAGCCCCCCTAGCGGGAGTATCACCGGGGAGCTGTTTTTT. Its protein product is CASSPPSGSITGELFF.

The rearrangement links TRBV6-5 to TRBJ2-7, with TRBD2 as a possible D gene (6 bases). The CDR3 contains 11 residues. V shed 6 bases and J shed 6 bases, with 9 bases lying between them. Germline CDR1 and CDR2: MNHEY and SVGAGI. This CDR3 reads CASSRGSEQYF. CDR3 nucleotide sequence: TGTGCCAGCAGCCGGGGGAGCGAGCAGTACTTC.

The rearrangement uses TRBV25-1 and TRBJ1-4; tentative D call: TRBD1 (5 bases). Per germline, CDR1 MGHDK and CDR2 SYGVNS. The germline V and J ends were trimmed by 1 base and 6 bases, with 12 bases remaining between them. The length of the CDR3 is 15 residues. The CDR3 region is CASSESGGVHEKLFF. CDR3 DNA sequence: TGTGCCAGCAGTGAATCGGGGGGGGTCCATGAAAAACTGTTTTTT.

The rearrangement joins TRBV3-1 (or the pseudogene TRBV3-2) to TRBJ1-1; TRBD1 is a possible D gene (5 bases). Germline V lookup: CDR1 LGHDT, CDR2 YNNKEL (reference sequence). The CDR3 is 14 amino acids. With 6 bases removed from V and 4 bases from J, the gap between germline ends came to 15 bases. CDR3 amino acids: CASRPQGEGTEAFF. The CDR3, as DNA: TGTGCCAGCAGACCCCAGGGTGAAGGCACTGAAGCTTTCTTT.

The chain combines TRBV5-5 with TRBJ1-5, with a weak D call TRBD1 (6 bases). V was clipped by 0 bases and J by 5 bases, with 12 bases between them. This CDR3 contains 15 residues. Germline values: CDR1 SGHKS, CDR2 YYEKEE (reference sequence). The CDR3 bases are TGTGCCAGCAGCTTGGGCGCAGGGGAGCATCAGCCCCAGCATTTT. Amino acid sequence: CASSLGAGEHQPQHF.

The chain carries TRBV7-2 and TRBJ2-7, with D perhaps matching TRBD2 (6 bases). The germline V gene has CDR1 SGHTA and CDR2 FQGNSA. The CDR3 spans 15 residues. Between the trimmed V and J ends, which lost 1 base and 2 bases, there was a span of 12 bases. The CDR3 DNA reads TGTGCCAGCAGCTTAGTGGCTGGCGGGACCTACGAGCAGTACTTC. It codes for CASSLVAGGTYEQYF.

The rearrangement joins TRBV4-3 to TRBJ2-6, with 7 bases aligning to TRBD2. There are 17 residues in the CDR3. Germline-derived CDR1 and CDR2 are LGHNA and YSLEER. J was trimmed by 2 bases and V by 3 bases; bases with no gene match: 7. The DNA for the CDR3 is TGCGCCAGCAGCCAGTACGTGGGGGGGGCTGGGGCCAACGTCCTGACTTTC. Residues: CASSQYVGGAGANVLTF.

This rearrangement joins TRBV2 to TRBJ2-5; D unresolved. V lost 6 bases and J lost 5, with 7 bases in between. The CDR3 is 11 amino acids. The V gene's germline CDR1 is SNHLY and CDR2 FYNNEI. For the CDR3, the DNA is TGTGCCAGCAGAGGCAGGGAGACCCAGTACTTC. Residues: CASRGRETQYF.

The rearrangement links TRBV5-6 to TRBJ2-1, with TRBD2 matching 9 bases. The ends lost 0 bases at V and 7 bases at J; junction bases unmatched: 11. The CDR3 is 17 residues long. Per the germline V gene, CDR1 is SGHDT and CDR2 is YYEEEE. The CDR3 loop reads CASSLAASGIVLNEQFF. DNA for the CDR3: TGTGCCAGCAGCTTGGCCGCTAGCGGGATTGTTTTAAATGAGCAGTTCTTC.

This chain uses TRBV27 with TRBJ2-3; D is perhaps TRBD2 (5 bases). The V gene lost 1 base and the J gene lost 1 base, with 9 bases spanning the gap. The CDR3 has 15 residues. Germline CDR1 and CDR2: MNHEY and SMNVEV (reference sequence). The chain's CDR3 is CASSLLGGRTDTQYF. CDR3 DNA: TGTGCCAGCAGTTTATTGGGCGGGCGCACAGATACGCAGTATTTT.

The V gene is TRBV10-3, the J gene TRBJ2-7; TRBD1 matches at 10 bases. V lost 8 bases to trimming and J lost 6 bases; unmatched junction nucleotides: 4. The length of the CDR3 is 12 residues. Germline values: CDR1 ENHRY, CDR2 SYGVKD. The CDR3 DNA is TGTGCCATCCTGGACAGGGGGGGCGAGCAGTACTTC. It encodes CAILDRGGEQYF.

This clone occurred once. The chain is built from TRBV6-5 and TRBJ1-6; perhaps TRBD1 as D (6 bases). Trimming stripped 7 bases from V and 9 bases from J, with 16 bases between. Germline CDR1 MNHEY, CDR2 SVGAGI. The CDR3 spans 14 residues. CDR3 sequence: CASTNRDISSPLHF. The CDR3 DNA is TGTGCCAGCACAAATAGGGACATTTCTTCACCCCTCCACTTT.

The chain's CDR3 is CASSLGTSGSYEQYF. DNA for the CDR3: TGTGCCAGCAGTTTGGGGACTAGCGGGAGCTACGAGCAGTACTTC. The rearrangement links TRBV28 to TRBJ2-7, with TRBD2 matching 14 bases. The CDR3 consists of 15 residues. The V and J ends lost 3 bases and 3 bases, in that order; junction bases with no gene match: 1. Germline loops: CDR1 MDHEN, CDR2 SYDVKM. Looking up the rest from reference TRBV28 and TRBJ2-7 gives the full variable domain: DVKVTQSSRYLVKRTGEKVFLECVQDMDHENMFWYRQDPGLGLRLIYFSYDVKMKEKGDIPEGYSVSREKKERFSLILESASTNQTSMYLCASSLGTSGSYEQYFGPGTRLTVT.

The CDR3 sequence: CASSGPVNREDTEAFF. The CDR3 nucleotides are TGTGCCAGCAGTGGGCCCGTTAATAGGGAGGACACTGAAGCTTTCTTT. This chain joins TRBV6-1 and TRBJ1-1; D not resolved. Germline V gene data show CDR1 as MNHNS and CDR2 as SASEGT. V lost 4 bases and J lost 3, with 18 bases in between. This CDR3 has 16 amino acids.

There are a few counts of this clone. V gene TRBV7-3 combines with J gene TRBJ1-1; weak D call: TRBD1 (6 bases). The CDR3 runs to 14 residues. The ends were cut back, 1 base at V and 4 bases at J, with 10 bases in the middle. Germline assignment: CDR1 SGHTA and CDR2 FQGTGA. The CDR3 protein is CASSLSGGITEAFF. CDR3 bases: TGTGCCAGCAGCTTAAGCGGGGGCATCACTGAAGCTTTCTTT.

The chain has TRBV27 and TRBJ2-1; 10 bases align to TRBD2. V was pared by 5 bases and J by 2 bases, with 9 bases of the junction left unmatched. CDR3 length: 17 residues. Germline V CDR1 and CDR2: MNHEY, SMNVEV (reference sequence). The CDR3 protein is CASSPNIGLAAYNEQFF. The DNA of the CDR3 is TGTGCCAGCAGTCCGAACATCGGACTAGCGGCCTACAATGAGCAGTTCTTC.